The 2 T cell receptor beta chains listed next were all sequenced from one sample in a study of T cell responses to AZD1222 COVID-19 vaccine. Data came from immunoSEQ multiplex PCR; TCRdb stores just in-frame clones and leaves some out. The table shows over 150,000 clones, with about 90% occurring only once. The material sequenced was peripheral blood, taken on day 0 of AZD1222 vaccination. The receptors come from an adult in good health.

The chain employs TRBV5-1 and TRBJ1-4, with D unresolved. The length of the CDR3 is 16 residues. The V gene lost 0 bases and the J gene lost 4 bases, with 13 bases spanning the gap. Germline V gene data show CDR1 as SGHRS and CDR2 as YFSETQ. The CDR3: CASSLGITGYNEKLFF. CDR3 bases: TGCGCCAGCAGCTTGGGAATCACGGGGTATAATGAAAAACTGTTTTTT.

This chain joins TRBV28 and TRBJ2-7, with D tentatively TRBD1 (6 bases). The CDR3 is made up of 13 amino acids. The V end was cut by 6 bases, the J end by 1 base, with 10 bases between. Germline assignment: CDR1 MDHEN and CDR2 SYDVKM. CDR3 loop: CASSSGQSYEQYF. The CDR3 nucleotides are TGTGCCAGCAGCAGTGGACAGTCCTACGAGCAGTACTTC.